This T cell receptor beta chain originates from a study of beta chain features in type 1 diabetes. General study results and limits: Within each of all four CD4+ subsets, Type 1 diabetes patients had TCRB CDR3s that were moderately but significantly shorter. Type 1 diabetes patients showed fewer insertions and more deletions at VDJ junctions. A closer apparent resemblance between naive, central memory and Treg TCRB repertoires was seen in patients than in healthy donors.

Of note for this clone: Its antigen is undetermined.

V was trimmed by 5 bases and J by 6 bases, leaving 14 bases between them. The CDR3 consists of 14 residues. Germline CDR1 and CDR2: MDHEN and SYDVKM. Every donor provided one heparinised blood draw, which averaged approximately 120 mL. Researchers reported sorting CD4+ naive, central memory, regulatory and stem cell-like memory cells via CD45RO/CCR7/CD25/CD127/CD95/CD27. The authors reverse transcribed all of the isolated RNA, so sequencing captured expressed TCRB transcripts. Assay used: immunoSEQ multiplex PCR; TCRdb lists only in-frame clones, some missing. This table has approximately 170,000 clones, around 8% appearing once.

This chain uses TRBV28 with TRBJ1-5; D call uncertain. The sample taken for sequencing was central memory CD4+ T cells from blood. The source of this sequence is a woman aged 40 to 55 with type 1 diabetes. The CDR3 loop is CASSLRTGLQPQHF. The CDR3 DNA follows: TGTGCCAGCAGTCTAAGGACCGGACTTCAGCCCCAGCATTTT.